The 4 T cell receptor beta chains below all came from one sample that was sequenced in a study of cytomegalovirus exposure and HLA in healthy donors. Primers: 60 Vbeta forward and 13 Jbeta reverse. Here immunoSEQ multiplex PCR was the method, and the copy in TCRdb shows in-frame clones only, minus some. The table shows approximately 180,000 clones, with 84% occurring only once. The source material was PBMCs. These receptors were obtained from a girl aged 5-17 years in good health and CMV-seropositive.

J is TRBJ1-1 and V is TRBV29-1; 9 nucleotides match TRBD1. The V segment lost 5 bases and the J segment 9 bases; nucleotides outside the gene matches: 10. Germline CDR1 reads SQVTM; CDR2 reads ANQGSEA. The CDR3 is 13 amino acids. CDR3 nucleotide sequence: TGCAGCGTTCTCCGACAGGGGGTCAGGAAAGCTTTCTTT. Its protein product is CSVLRQGVRKAFF.

In nucleotides, the CDR3 is TGTGCCAGCCAAGCGGGGAGCTCCTACGAGCAGTACTTC. The encoded protein is CASQAGSSYEQYF. This sequence joins TRBV5-4 and TRBJ2-7; 7 bases are a match to TRBD2. Germline CDR1 reads SGHNT; CDR2 reads YYREEE (reference sequence). J was trimmed by 0 bases and V by 7 bases; bases with no gene match: 4. CDR3 length: 13 residues. The variable domain in full, completed from reference TRBV5-4 and TRBJ2-7, reads ETGVTQSPTHLIKTRGQQVTLRCSSQSGHNTVSWYQQALGQGPQFIFQYYREEENGRGNFPPRFSGLQFPNYSSELNVNALELDDSALYLCASQAGSSYEQYFGPGTRLTVT.

The rearrangement links TRBV7-9 to TRBJ1-1; no clear D gene. Trimming shortened V by 1 base and J by 4 bases, and 13 bases separated the two germline ends. Germline loops: CDR1 SEHNR, CDR2 FQNEAQ (reference sequence). CDR3 length equals 15 residues. CDR3 sequence reads: CASSLDGIWVTEAFF. CDR3 in DNA: TGTGCCAGCAGCTTAGACGGGATTTGGGTCACTGAAGCTTTCTTT.

The V gene is TRBV5-4, the J gene TRBJ2-7, with 7 bases lining up with TRBD2. CDR3 length: 15 residues. V shed 0 bases, J shed 2 bases, and the junction held 5 bases outside the gene matches. Germline CDR1 and CDR2: SGHNT and YYREEE (reference sequence). CDR3 protein: CASSLVVGGTYEQYF. The CDR3 DNA reads as TGTGCCAGCAGCTTGGTGGTGGGAGGGACCTACGAGCAGTACTTC.